The rows below give T cell receptor beta chains drawn from one sample of a study of identical twins. Via MiXCR, TCRdb re-called the 5' RACE reads, giving one row per CDR3 protein. The data contain around 510,000 distinct CDR3 sequences, 14% of them singletons. Another study also made use of these data, one on yellow fever vaccine responses in identical twins.

Sample: CD4+ T cells sorted from blood. Receptors originate from a woman aged 18-29 years in good health. The CDR3 runs from the conserved cysteine through the conserved F or W. The D gene is left open where the match is weak. The size field is filled for only some rows; it gives once, few, many or a size class.

clone_size	j_call	d_call	v_call	cdr3_nt	cdr3_aa
many	TRBJ2-5	TRBD1	TRBV2	TGTGCCAGCAGCTCACAGGGGAGAGAAGAGACCCAGTACTTC	CASSSQGREETQYF
-	TRBJ2-2	-	TRBV5-1	TGCGCCAGCAGCCCCCCCGGAAGGTCGAACACCGGGGAGCTGTTTTTT	CASSPPGRSNTGELFF
-	TRBJ2-3	TRBD2	TRBV9	TGTGCCAGCAGCGCCCCGGAAACTAGCGGGGGGAAATTTAGCACAGATACGCAGTATTTT	CASSAPETSGGKFSTDTQYF
-	TRBJ2-7	-	TRBV29-1	TGCAGCGTTGATAAGGGGACTGGAAACGAGCAGTACTTC	CSVDKGTGNEQYF
few	TRBJ2-2	-	TRBV15	TGTGCCACCAGCCCGCGGACCGCCACGAACACCGGGGAGCTGTTTTTT	CATSPRTATNTGELFF
-	TRBJ2-7	-	TRBV27	TGTGCCAGCAGTTTAAATAAGCCCTACGAGCAGTACTTC	CASSLNKPYEQYF
few	TRBJ2-2	-	TRBV7-8	TGTGCCAGCCGGGGGCTAACAATCACCGGGGAGCTGTTTTTT	CASRGLTITGELFF
many	TRBJ2-2	-	TRBV5-4	TGTGCCAGCAGCTTGGGACACCAAAACACCGGGGAGCTGTTTTTT	CASSLGHQNTGELFF
many	TRBJ2-5	TRBD2	TRBV12-3/TRBV12-4	TGTGCCAGCAGTTCAGACGGGACTAGCGGCTTTTGGGAGACCCAGTACTTC	CASSSDGTSGFWETQYF
-	TRBJ1-6	-	TRBV28	TGTGCCAGCAGTTTACGCCAGAAGAATAATTCACCCCTCCACTTT	CASSLRQKNNSPLHF
-	TRBJ2-3	TRBD2	TRBV9	TGTGCCAGCAGCGTAGGACTAGCGACGTCAGATACGCAGTATTTT	CASSVGLATSDTQYF
-	TRBJ2-1	TRBD2	TRBV2	TGTGCCAGCAGTGCACGGGCTAGCGGCTACAATGAGCAGTTCTTC	CASSARASGYNEQFF
many	TRBJ1-1	-	TRBV28	TGTGCCAGCAAAGTGAACACTGAAGCTTTCTTT	CASKVNTEAFF
-	TRBJ1-2	-	TRBV30	TGTGCCTGGGAGGACCGGGACGCCGTTTATGGCTACACCTTC	CAWEDRDAVYGYTF
-	TRBJ2-7	-	TRBV30	TGTGCCTGGAGTTTAGGGGACCAATACGAGCAGTACTTC	CAWSLGDQYEQYF
few	TRBJ2-1	TRBD1	TRBV7-9	TGTGCCAGCAGCTTCCCGGGACAGGGGGCGGGGGAGCAGTTCTTC	CASSFPGQGAGEQFF
many	TRBJ2-3	-	TRBV7-6	TGTGCCAGCAGCTTAGGTGCAGGGGTTAAGTCAGATACGCAGTATTTT	CASSLGAGVKSDTQYF
-	TRBJ2-2	-	TRBV10-2	TGCGCCAGCAGGGGCAGGGGAAACACCGGGGAGCTGTTTTTT	CASRGRGNTGELFF
few	TRBJ2-7	TRBD1	TRBV28	TGTGCCAGCAGTCCCCCGTGGCAGGGGGTCGAGCAGTACTTC	CASSPPWQGVEQYF
many	TRBJ2-3	-	TRBV7-9	TGTGCCAGCAGCTTAGCGGGCTACACAGATACGCAGTATTTT	CASSLAGYTDTQYF